This TCR beta chain was retrieved from a study of cytomegalovirus exposure and HLA in healthy donors. Study details: An earlier analysis identified 120 million or so unique TCR beta sequences in approximately 190 million T cells. Genetic ancestry analysis placed around 76% of the 398 donors that were genotyped in the Caucasian-associated cluster.

Remarks on this clone: Its antigen is unidentified.

The PCR was carried out with 60 Vbeta primers and 13 Jbeta primers. Only in-frame clones appear in the TCRdb table, and some are missing; sequencing was by immunoSEQ multiplex PCR. Of about 160,000 clones in the sample, 80% to 90% were seen once. Per the germline V gene, CDR1 is SGHAT and CDR2 is FQNNGV. The J segment lost 7 bases and the V segment lost 1 base, leaving 6 bases of the junction unmatched. The CDR3 has 15 residues. The study, taken as a whole, reports: Evidence from a later analysis indicated that most CMV-associated TCR beta chains looked HLA-restricted. Later analysis suggested links between common viral pathogens and several top significant clusters.

The source of this sequence is a male donor in good health and CMV-seronegative. Sequenced sample: PBMCs. The chain joins TRBV11-2 to TRBJ2-1, with 8 bases lining up with TRBD2. The CDR3 sequence: CASSLVAGLGNEQFF. CDR3 DNA sequence: TGTGCCAGCAGCTTAGTAGCGGGATTAGGGAATGAGCAGTTCTTC.